These 32 T cell receptor beta chains were sequenced from one sample in a study of blood T cell repertoires in COVID-19. The assay was immunoSEQ multiplex PCR, and TCRdb's table has in-frame clones only and misses some. The sample comprises fewer than 700,000 clones, about 89% of which are singletons, and 7.5% to 9% rests with the top ten. Sequencing used peripheral blood. The receptors originated from a woman aged 50 to 60 with COVID-19, enrolled during active disease.

The gene calls are TRBV5-4 and TRBJ1-1, with 11 bases identical to TRBD1. CDR3 length: 14 residues. The germline V gene encodes CDR1 SGHNT and CDR2 YYREEE (reference sequence). The V segment lost 5 bases and the J segment 3 bases; nucleotides outside the gene matches: 3. The CDR3 region is CASRPDRGHTEAFF. The DNA for the CDR3 is TGTGCCAGCAGGCCGGACAGGGGGCACACTGAAGCTTTCTTT.

The gene calls are TRBV9 and TRBJ1-1; D is undetermined. V lost 0 bases, J lost 10 bases, and 7 bases lay in between. The CDR3 loop spans 11 amino acids. Germline V CDR1 and CDR2: SGDLS, YYNGEE. The CDR3 DNA reads TGTGCCAGCAGCGTAGCTAGGAGAGCTTTCTTT. Its translation is CASSVARRAFF. The full variable domain, rest sourced from reference TRBV9 and TRBJ1-1, is DSGVTQTPKHLITATGQRVTLRCSPRSGDLSVYWYQQSLDQGLQFLIQYYNGEERAKGNILERFSAQQFPDLHSELNLSSLELGDSALYFCASSVARRAFFGQGTRLTVV.

The J gene is TRBJ2-7, the V gene TRBV20-1; no reliable D call. CDR1 and CDR2 (germline): DFQATT, SNEGSKA (reference sequence). The CDR3 sequence is 13 residues long. The V end was cut by 3 bases, the J end by 5 bases, with 14 bases between. The CDR3 protein is CSASQAVLDEQYF. The CDR3 nucleotides are TGCAGTGCTAGTCAGGCAGTCTTGGACGAGCAGTACTTC.

The chain joins TRBV4-2 to TRBJ2-3; D unresolved. There are 14 residues in the CDR3. Per the germline V gene, CDR1 is LGHNA and CDR2 is YNFKEQ. Trimming left V 0 bases short and J 5 bases short, with 9 bases between. DNA for the CDR3: TGTGCCAGCAGCCAAGAAGGAGCCCGAGATACGCAGTATTTT. Translating it yields CASSQEGARDTQYF.

The gene calls are TRBV6-6 and TRBJ1-4; the match to TRBD1 covers 8 bases. This CDR3 contains 15 residues. The germline CDR1 and CDR2 sequences are MNHNY and SVGAGI (reference sequence). With V trimmed by 0 bases and J by 8 bases, 5 bases remained unmatched. The CDR3 loop is CASSYSDREAEKLFF. In DNA form, the CDR3 reads TGTGCCAGCAGTTACTCGGACAGGGAGGCGGAAAAACTGTTTTTT.

In this sample, this clone turned up once. The J gene is TRBJ1-1, the V gene TRBV28, with TRBD1 identical over 9 bases. Germline-derived CDR1 and CDR2 are MDHEN and SYDVKM. Losses at the gene ends were 8 bases for V and 5 bases for J; bases not matched to a gene: 9. The CDR3 is 14 amino acids. CDR3 bases: TGTGCCAGCGAGGTAGGGGACAGGGTGACTGAAGCTTTCTTT. This encodes CASEVGDRVTEAFF.

This clone appeared once. The rearrangement uses TRBV19 and TRBJ2-7, with D tentatively TRBD1 (6 bases). The germline V gene encodes CDR1 LNHDA and CDR2 SQIVND (reference sequence). The V gene lost 5 bases and the J gene lost 2 bases, with 13 bases spanning the gap. This CDR3 comprises 14 residues. The CDR3 loop is CASSLSGVPYEQYF. Here the CDR3 DNA reads TGTGCCAGTAGTCTCTCAGGGGTACCCTACGAGCAGTACTTC.

The CDR3 here is CASRNRGAADTQYF. CDR3 DNA sequence: TGTGCCAGCAGGAACCGGGGGGCTGCAGATACGCAGTATTTT. The rearrangement uses TRBV2 and TRBJ2-3, with D perhaps matching TRBD2 (7 bases). The germline V gene encodes CDR1 SNHLY and CDR2 FYNNEI. The CDR3 extends over 14 amino acids. Trimming took off 6 bases at V and 4 bases at J, with 14 bases between the two ends.

As concerns this clone: Germline and junction disagree at one end, which may indicate a read error. In nucleotides, the CDR3 is TGCAGGAGTGGGACAGGCCTCTTC. Translated: CRSGTGLF. The chain links TRBV20-1 to TRBJ1-2; 8 bases match TRBD1. Germline CDR1 and CDR2: DFQATT and SNEGSKA (reference sequence). The CDR3 runs 8 residues.

V is TRBV7-9 and J is TRBJ1-2; 9 bases are a match to TRBD1. Losses at the gene ends were 5 bases for V and 5 bases for J; bases not matched to a gene: 9. This CDR3 comprises 15 residues. The germline gives CDR1 SEHNR, CDR2 FQNEAQ (reference sequence). This CDR3 reads CASSPGTGILYGYTF. The CDR3 nucleotides read TGTGCCAGCAGCCCAGGGACAGGGATTTTGTATGGCTACACCTTC.

The rearrangement links TRBV12-3 or TRBV12-4 to TRBJ1-2; a weak D match, TRBD1 (5 bases). The CDR3 length is 12 residues. The V end lost 3 bases, the J end lost 8 bases, and 10 bases lay between the germline ends. CDR3 in amino acids: CASSLTVEGYTF. The CDR3 nucleotides are TGTGCCAGCAGTTTGACAGTCGAAGGCTACACCTTC.

V is TRBV4-1 and J is TRBJ2-7; D remains unclear. V dropped 0 bases and J dropped 3 bases, with 15 bases sitting between them. The CDR3 extends over 16 amino acids. Germline lookup yields CDR1 MGHRA and CDR2 YSYEKL. The CDR3 DNA is TGCGCCAGCAGCCAAGAACCGAGACTGGAGATCTACGAGCAGTACTTC. Its protein is CASSQEPRLEIYEQYF.

Written as DNA, the CDR3 is TGCAGCGTAGGGGACTCGAATCAGCCCCAGCATTTT. Protein product: CSVGDSNQPQHF. V usage is TRBV29-1 and J usage is TRBJ1-5; possibly TRBD1 for D (5 bases). The germline CDR1 and CDR2 sequences are SQVTM and ANQGSEA. Trimming left V 6 bases short and J 4 bases short, with 10 bases between. CDR3 length: 12 residues.

This clone was counted between two and nine times. V is TRBV11-1 and J is TRBJ2-7; 9 bases agree with TRBD1. The CDR3 is 15 amino acids. Germline V gives CDR1 SGHAT, CDR2 FQDESV (reference sequence). The V and J ends lost 0 bases and 9 bases, in that order; junction bases with no gene match: 9. CDR3 protein: CASSLAGTGYNGQYF. CDR3 sequence (DNA): TGTGCCAGCAGCTTAGCTGGGACAGGGTATAACGGGCAGTACTTC.

The genes are TRBV5-1 and TRBJ1-1; D is unclear. The CDR3 contains 16 residues. V dropped 6 bases and J dropped 1 base, with 19 bases sitting between them. The germline V gene encodes CDR1 SGHRS and CDR2 YFSETQ. The CDR3 loop reads CASNILPTSPNTEAFF. The CDR3 DNA reads TGCGCCAGCAACATCCTTCCGACTTCACCGAACACTGAAGCTTTCTTT.

The chain's CDR3 is CASSALTGFTNYGYTF. CDR3 DNA sequence: TGTGCCAGCAGTGCCTTGACAGGGTTTACTAACTATGGCTACACCTTC. The genes are TRBV6-1 and TRBJ1-2; TRBD1 matches 7 bases. The CDR3 is 16 amino acids. In germline, CDR1 is MNHNS, CDR2 SASEGT. V shed 4 bases and J 0 bases; nucleotides not matched to a gene: 8.

The chain combines TRBV29-1 with TRBJ1-4; D call uncertain. Germline lookup yields CDR1 SQVTM and CDR2 ANQGSEA. The CDR3 extends over 14 amino acids. V was cut by 1 base and J by 5 bases, with 11 bases left in between. In nucleotides, the CDR3 is TGCAGCGTTGAAGTGGCAGACTTAAATGAAAAACTGTTTTTT. Its translation is CSVEVADLNEKLFF.

In DNA form, the CDR3 reads TGTGCCAGCAGCCAAGGGGGGGGACTCCAAGAGACCCAGTACTTC. It codes for CASSQGGGLQETQYF. The chain uses TRBV3-1 (or the pseudogene TRBV3-2) and TRBJ2-5, with 7 bases that match TRBD2. This CDR3 has 15 amino acids. Germline loops: CDR1 LGHDT, CDR2 YNNKEL (reference sequence). V shed 1 base, J shed 1 base, and the junction held 3 bases outside the gene matches.

The chain recombines TRBV7-9 with TRBJ1-1; D might be TRBD1 (6 bases). Germline CDR1 is SEHNR and CDR2 is FQNEAQ (reference sequence). The CDR3 runs to 13 residues. Deletions cut 4 bases from V and 3 bases from J, with 9 bases between. CDR3 residues: CASSYREYTEAFF. The CDR3, as DNA: TGTGCCAGCAGCTACAGGGAATACACTGAAGCTTTCTTT. Drawing the rest from reference TRBV7-9 and TRBJ1-1, the complete variable domain is DTGVSQNPRHKITKRGQNVTFRCDPISEHNRLYWYRQTLGQGPEFLTYFQNEAQLEKSRLLSDRFSAERPKGSFSTLEIQRTEQGDSAMYLCASSYREYTEAFFGQGTRLTVV.

J is TRBJ2-2 and V is TRBV27, with TRBD1 matching 8 bases. Trimming took 4 bases from V and 8 from J; bases not matched to a gene: 6. The length of the CDR3 is 14 residues. Germline V gene data show CDR1 as MNHEY and CDR2 as SMNVEV (reference sequence). The CDR3: CASSYRTGSGELFF. CDR3 nucleotide sequence: TGTGCCAGCAGTTATAGGACAGGGTCTGGGGAGCTGTTTTTT.

The V call is TRBV7-9, the J call TRBJ2-7; 10 positions match TRBD1. This CDR3 spans 18 amino acids. Germline V CDR1 and CDR2: SEHNR, FQNEAQ (reference sequence). V was pared by 5 bases and J by 4 bases, with 17 bases of the junction left unmatched. Here the CDR3 reads CASSQVLTPDRGGYEQYF. CDR3 sequence (DNA): TGTGCCAGCAGCCAGGTCCTTACCCCGGACAGGGGGGGATACGAGCAGTACTTC.

The rearrangement joins TRBV28 to TRBJ1-2; 8 bases agree with TRBD1. J gave up 3 bases and V 8 bases, and 8 bases lay outside the gene matches. Germline V lookup: CDR1 MDHEN, CDR2 SYDVKM. CDR3 size: 14 residues. The CDR3 nucleotides read TGTGCCAGCTGGGGCAGGGGGCGTGACTATGGCTACACCTTC. Amino acids: CASWGRGRDYGYTF.

J is TRBJ2-3 and V is TRBV7-8; the D gene is possibly TRBD1 (5 bases). This CDR3 region has 17 residues. Trimming cost V 6 bases and J 2 bases, with 21 bases left between them. Germline CDR1 reads SGHVS; CDR2 reads FQNEAQ. CDR3 sequence: CASSHQAQGLDTDTQYF. The CDR3 DNA is TGTGCCAGCAGTCATCAGGCGCAGGGTCTGGACACAGATACGCAGTATTTT. Together with reference TRBV7-8 and TRBJ2-3, the CDR3 gives the full variable domain: GAGVSQSPRYKVAKRGQDVALRCDPISGHVSLFWYQQALGQGPEFLTYFQNEAQLDKSGLPSDRFFAERPEGSVSTLKIQRTQQEDSAVYLCASSHQAQGLDTDTQYFGPGTRLTVL.

The CDR3 sequence is CASSQRGGYEQYF. The CDR3 coding sequence is TGCGCCAGCAGCCAAAGGGGGGGGTACGAGCAGTACTTC. This sequence joins TRBV5-1 and TRBJ2-7; D may be TRBD2 (7 bases). Trimming took off 4 bases at V and 4 bases at J, with 12 bases between the two ends. From germline, CDR1 is SGHRS and CDR2 YFSETQ. This CDR3 region has 13 residues.

The genes are TRBV5-6 and TRBJ2-3; 10 nucleotides agree with TRBD2. Germline values: CDR1 SGHDT, CDR2 YYEEEE. The junction had 7 bases not matched to a gene; V was cut back by 1 base and J by 2 bases. The CDR3 totals 17 residues. The CDR3 region has the DNA TGTGCCAGCAGCTTGTATTTAGCGGGGGGACCCACAGATACGCAGTATTTT. This encodes CASSLYLAGGPTDTQYF.

The chain carries TRBV14 and TRBJ2-5; weak D call: TRBD2 (5 bases). The V end was cut by 0 bases, the J end by 5 bases, with 16 bases between. CDR1 is SGHDN and CDR2 is FVKESK in the germline V gene. The CDR3 is 16 amino acids. CDR3 amino acids: CASSQDQALWRETQYF. Written as DNA, the CDR3 is TGTGCCAGCAGCCAAGATCAAGCACTCTGGAGGGAGACCCAGTACTTC. Looking up the rest from reference TRBV14 and TRBJ2-5 gives the full variable domain: EAGVTQFPSHSVIEKGQTVTLRCDPISGHDNLYWYRRVMGKEIKFLLHFVKESKQDESGMPNNRFLAERTGGTYSTLKVQPAELEDSGVYFCASSQDQALWRETQYFGPGTRLLVL.

This chain joins TRBV15 and TRBJ1-2; D uncertain. The V gene's germline CDR1 is LNHNV and CDR2 YYDKDF (reference sequence). The V end was cut by 0 bases, the J end by 2 bases, with 16 bases between. The CDR3 is 17 residues long. The CDR3: CATSRDLGRGLNYGYTF. The CDR3 DNA sequence: TGTGCCACCAGCAGAGATCTTGGGAGAGGGTTGAACTATGGCTACACCTTC.

This chain connects TRBV19 to TRBJ1-5; no clear D. Germline V gives CDR1 LNHDA, CDR2 SQIVND (reference sequence). The CDR3 spans 13 residues. Trimming pared 6 bases from V and 3 bases from J, leaving 9 bases between. CDR3 nucleotides: TGTGCCAGTAGGGGAGGGATCAATCAGCCCCAGCATTTT. As protein: CASRGGINQPQHF.

The chain recombines TRBV7-9 with TRBJ2-7, with D possibly TRBD2 on 5 matching bases. Germline V gives CDR1 SEHNR, CDR2 FQNEAQ (reference sequence). The CDR3 extends over 13 amino acids. V lost 1 base and J 3 bases, leaving 7 bases between the germline ends. DNA of the CDR3: TGTGCCAGCAGCTTAGTCGGGGACTACGAGCAGTACTTC. Amino acids: CASSLVGDYEQYF.

Only a few counts were recorded for this clone. The chain combines TRBV19 with TRBJ1-5; 8 bases align to TRBD1. Per germline, CDR1 LNHDA and CDR2 SQIVND (reference sequence). The J segment lost 3 bases and the V segment lost 5 bases, leaving 6 bases of the junction unmatched. The CDR3 spans 15 residues. The CDR3 nucleotides read TGTGCCAGTAGTGTCCGGACAGGGAACAATCAGCCCCAGCATTTT. Encoded protein: CASSVRTGNNQPQHF.

The CDR3 region is CASSVETRGAGANVLTF. The CDR3, as DNA: TGTGCCAGCAGCGTAGAAACTCGAGGAGCTGGGGCCAACGTCCTGACTTTC. This chain links TRBV9 with TRBJ2-6; D is unresolved. The V gene's germline CDR1 is SGDLS and CDR2 YYNGEE. Trimming took off 0 bases at V and 2 bases at J, with 12 bases between the two ends. This CDR3 is 17 amino acids long. The entire variable domain, with the rest obtained from reference TRBV9 and TRBJ2-6, is as follows: DSGVTQTPKHLITATGQRVTLRCSPRSGDLSVYWYQQSLDQGLQFLIQYYNGEERAKGNILERFSAQQFPDLHSELNLSSLELGDSALYFCASSVETRGAGANVLTFGAGSRLTVL.

This clone appeared a single time. The V gene is TRBV5-6, the J gene TRBJ1-6, with TRBD1 identical over 7 bases. The CDR3 consists of 14 residues. After removal of 6 bases from V and 7 bases from J, the junction contained 7 bases not matched to a gene. Germline CDR1 and CDR2: SGHDT and YYEEEE. For the CDR3, the DNA is TGTGCCAGCACTCTGACAGGGTTGAATTCACCCCTCCACTTT. Encoded protein: CASTLTGLNSPLHF. Full variable domain (remainder filled in from reference TRBV5-6 and TRBJ1-6): DAGVTQSPTHLIKTRGQQVTLRCSPKSGHDTVSWYQQALGQGPQFIFQYYEEEERQRGNFPDRFSGHQFPNYSSELNVNALLLGDSALYLCASTLTGLNSPLHFGNGTRLTVT.